This passage covers 26 T cell receptor beta chains from one sample sequenced in a study of Ad26.COV2.S vaccination and SARS-CoV-2 variants. The treatment is: 15 to 20 received Ad26.COV2.S at low or high dose, single or two shots; roughly five received placebo; per-sample allocation not given. Repertoires come from day 63 after the first vaccine or placebo injection. Sequencing was performed with immunoSEQ multiplex PCR; in TCRdb, only in-frame clones are kept and a portion is missing. The table includes around 370,000 clones, roughly 81% detected once. The sequenced sample was peripheral blood, obtained in a trial of Ad26.COV2.S vaccine versus placebo. The receptors shown here come from a person aged 18 to 65 who received the Ad26.COV2.S COVID-19 vaccine or a placebo.

The CDR3 loop is CASSQETGLPGELFF. The CDR3 DNA sequence: TGCGCCAGCAGCCAAGAGACAGGGTTACCCGGGGAGCTGTTTTTT. The chain carries TRBV4-3 and TRBJ2-2; 7 bases match TRBD1. The J segment lost 6 bases and the V segment lost 0 bases, leaving 4 bases of the junction unmatched. The CDR3 covers 15 residues. CDR1 and CDR2 from the germline V gene are LGHNA and YSLEER.

The chain is built from TRBV5-5 and TRBJ2-2; possible D gene TRBD2, 6 bases. V was pared by 0 bases and J by 6 bases, with 12 bases between. The CDR3 covers 15 residues. Germline CDR1 reads SGHKS; CDR2 reads YYEKEE (reference sequence). The CDR3 spells CASSLGAGTAGELFF. In nucleotides, the CDR3 is TGTGCCAGCAGCTTGGGGGCAGGGACTGCCGGGGAGCTGTTTTTT.

The rearrangement links TRBV30 to TRBJ1-4; 7 bases align to TRBD1. The CDR3 totals 14 residues. From germline, CDR1 is GTSNPN and CDR2 SVGIG (reference sequence). V lost 4 bases and J lost 8; bases outside the gene matches: 10. The CDR3: CAWNGDSVYEKLFF. In DNA form, the CDR3 reads TGTGCCTGGAACGGGGACAGCGTATACGAAAAACTGTTTTTT.

The chain has TRBV19 and TRBJ2-5, with D maybe TRBD2 (6 bases). The CDR3 sequence is 15 residues long. The V and J ends lost 3 bases and 5 bases respectively, with 16 bases between them. Germline-derived CDR1 and CDR2 are LNHDA and SQIVND (reference sequence). This CDR3 reads CASSMDGSIVETQYF. The CDR3 region has the DNA TGTGCCAGTAGTATGGACGGGAGCATTGTGGAGACCCAGTACTTC.

The V call is TRBV6-5, the J call TRBJ1-1; D gene uncertain. V lost 11 bases to trimming and J lost 1 base, with 14 bases between them. The CDR3 loop spans 13 amino acids. The germline V gene encodes CDR1 MNHEY and CDR2 SVGAGI. The DNA of the CDR3 is TGTGCCTCGTTGACACCGTGGAACACTGAAGCTTTCTTT. Encoded protein: CASLTPWNTEAFF.

There are a few counts of this clone. The V call is TRBV19, the J call TRBJ1-6; D is ambiguous. The ends were cut back, 5 bases at V and 8 bases at J, with 13 bases in the middle. There are 14 residues in the CDR3. The germline V gene encodes CDR1 LNHDA and CDR2 SQIVND (reference sequence). CDR3: CASSPSDRDSPLHF. The CDR3 bases are TGTGCCAGTAGTCCGTCGGATAGGGATTCACCCCTCCACTTT.

The rearrangement uses TRBV5-1 and TRBJ1-1; D call uncertain. V shed 0 bases and J shed 1 base, with 10 bases lying between them. This CDR3 has 15 residues. Germline V lookup: CDR1 SGHRS, CDR2 YFSETQ. CDR3 DNA: TGCGCCAGCAGCTTGGAAGGGTTGGAGAACACTGAAGCTTTCTTT. Its protein is CASSLEGLENTEAFF.

The genes are TRBV12-3 or TRBV12-4 and TRBJ2-7; D gene uncertain. The ends were cut back, 3 bases at V and 1 base at J, with 7 bases in the middle. The CDR3 runs to 13 residues. Here the CDR3 DNA reads TGTGCCAGCAGTTTGGACCTGTCCTACGAGCAGTACTTC. It specifies CASSLDLSYEQYF.

V and J are TRBV30 and TRBJ1-2; no reliable D call. The ends were cut back, 6 bases at V and 2 bases at J, with 16 bases in the middle. Germline CDR1 and CDR2: GTSNPN and SVGIG (reference sequence). The CDR3 runs 14 residues. CDR3 amino acids: CACPRPTDNYGYTF. CDR3 in DNA: TGTGCCTGTCCTCGCCCAACAGACAACTATGGCTACACCTTC.

The chain is built from TRBV7-9 and TRBJ2-5; D is unclear. Germline-derived CDR1 and CDR2 are SEHNR and FQNEAQ (reference sequence). This CDR3 spans 13 amino acids. Trimming took off 1 base at V and 4 bases at J, with 7 bases between the two ends. The DNA of the CDR3 is TGTGCCAGCAGCTTAGTTACGACAGAGACCCAGTACTTC. This encodes CASSLVTTETQYF.

This chain connects TRBV27 to TRBJ1-2; D may be TRBD1 (5 bases). Germline CDR1 MNHEY, CDR2 SMNVEV (reference sequence). V dropped 2 bases and J dropped 8 bases, with 9 bases sitting between them. This CDR3 spans 12 amino acids. This CDR3 is CASSLGGEGYTF. DNA for the CDR3: TGTGCCAGCAGTTTAGGGGGGGAGGGCTACACCTTC.

This rearrangement joins TRBV6-2 or TRBV6-3 to TRBJ2-7; 10 positions match TRBD1. This CDR3 has 15 amino acids. Germline V gene sequence: CDR1 MNHEY, CDR2 SVGEGT. J lost 1 base, V lost 4 bases, and 4 bases had no gene match. The chain's CDR3 is CASSWTGGRSYEQYF. The CDR3 DNA follows: TGTGCCAGCAGTTGGACAGGGGGAAGGTCCTACGAGCAGTACTTC.

The J gene is TRBJ2-3, the V gene TRBV5-4; TRBD2 is a possible D gene (6 bases). V was cut by 4 bases and J by 1 base, with 13 bases left in between. This CDR3 region has 15 residues. Germline assignment: CDR1 SGHNT and CDR2 YYREEE (reference sequence). The CDR3 nucleotides read TGTGCCAGCAGCCCACAGCTAGCGCGCACAGATACGCAGTATTTT. Amino acids: CASSPQLARTDTQYF.

V usage is TRBV3-1 (or the pseudogene TRBV3-2) and J usage is TRBJ1-1, with 7 bases aligning to TRBD1. Germline CDR1 reads LGHDT; CDR2 reads YNNKEL (reference sequence). This CDR3 comprises 14 residues. J was trimmed by 5 bases and V by 3 bases; bases with no gene match: 6. In nucleotides, the CDR3 is TGTGCCAGCAGCCAGGAGGACAGGCGGACTGAAGCTTTCTTT. This gives the protein CASSQEDRRTEAFF.

The rearrangement joins TRBV9 to TRBJ2-1, with TRBD2 matching over 8 bases. The CDR3 sequence is 12 residues long. Germline V CDR1 and CDR2: SGDLS, YYNGEE. Trimming at V came to 4 bases and at J to 9 bases, leaving 3 bases not matched to a gene. The CDR3 region has the DNA TGTGCCAGCAGCAGCGGGAGATCTGAGCAGTTCTTC. It translates to CASSSGRSEQFF.

The chain recombines TRBV28 with TRBJ1-5; tentatively, D is TRBD1 (5 bases). Germline V gene sequence: CDR1 MDHEN, CDR2 SYDVKM. With 5 bases removed from V and 8 bases from J, the gap between germline ends came to 19 bases. CDR3 length: 15 residues. CDR3 loop: CASSHEGLGGKPQHF. CDR3 coding DNA: TGTGCCAGCAGTCATGAGGGACTCGGGGGGAAGCCCCAGCATTTT.

The rearrangement joins TRBV5-4 to TRBJ2-2, with 7 bases lining up with TRBD1. V was clipped by 0 bases and J by 2 bases; unmatched bases: 7. The CDR3 loop spans 17 amino acids. The germline V gene encodes CDR1 SGHNT and CDR2 YYREEE (reference sequence). CDR3 protein: CASSLGARDRNTGELFF. DNA for the CDR3: TGTGCCAGCAGCTTGGGCGCCCGGGACAGAAACACCGGGGAGCTGTTTTTT.

This sequence joins TRBV9 and TRBJ1-1; a weak D match, TRBD1 (5 bases). The germline V gene encodes CDR1 SGDLS and CDR2 YYNGEE. Trimming took 4 bases from V and 1 from J, leaving 14 bases between them. This CDR3 has 15 residues. CDR3 amino acids: CASSPSTGRNTEAFF. DNA for the CDR3: TGTGCCAGCAGCCCCAGCACAGGCAGGAACACTGAAGCTTTCTTT.

The chain has TRBV29-1 and TRBJ2-5; perhaps TRBD2 as D (6 bases). Trimming stripped 7 bases from V and 1 base from J, with 19 bases between. Germline V CDR1 and CDR2: SQVTM, ANQGSEA. The CDR3 has 15 residues. The DNA of the CDR3 is TGCAGCGGGGGGGTGGGAGGAGGGCGCCAAGAGACCCAGTACTTC. Its translation: CSGGVGGGRQETQYF.

The CDR3 DNA reads as TGTGCCAGCAAAGTTGGGGGGCGGATCACAGATACGCAGTATTTT. As protein: CASKVGGRITDTQYF. This sequence joins TRBV3-1 (or the pseudogene TRBV3-2) and TRBJ2-3; perhaps D is TRBD1 or TRBD2 (6 bases each). Germline lookup yields CDR1 LGHDT and CDR2 YNNKEL (reference sequence). There are 15 residues in the CDR3. V was clipped by 7 bases and J by 2 bases, with 16 bases between them.

As DNA, the CDR3 is TGTGCCAGCGCCCTCGGTAGCGGTCGATTGGATGAGCAGTTCTTC. Translation gives CASALGSGRLDEQFF. This sequence joins TRBV2 and TRBJ2-1; D is perhaps TRBD2 (6 bases). V lost 8 bases and J lost 8, with 22 bases in between. This CDR3 comprises 15 residues. Germline-derived CDR1 and CDR2 are SNHLY and FYNNEI.

The chain employs TRBV6-2 or TRBV6-3 and TRBJ2-3, with TRBD1 matching over 8 bases. This CDR3 comprises 19 residues. The J segment lost 0 bases and the V segment lost 2 bases, leaving 13 bases of the junction unmatched. Germline V gene lookup returns CDR1 MNHEY and CDR2 SVGEGT. CDR3 protein: CASSYRNRDRSTSTDTQYF. The DNA for the CDR3 is TGTGCCAGCAGTTACAGAAACCGGGACAGGAGCACTAGCACAGATACGCAGTATTTT.

The V gene is TRBV18, the J gene TRBJ1-4, with a tentative D call TRBD1 (5 bases). The V gene's germline CDR1 is KGHSH and CDR2 LQKENI. The CDR3 totals 16 residues. Trimming left V 2 bases short and J 0 bases short, with 10 bases between. The CDR3, as DNA: TGTGCCAGCTCACCAGGACAAGCTGCAACTAATGAAAAACTGTTTTTT. Translating gives CASSPGQAATNEKLFF.

The rearrangement joins TRBV14 to TRBJ1-5, with D hard to call. Germline loops: CDR1 SGHDN, CDR2 FVKESK. The CDR3 runs to 12 residues. Trimming removed 1 base from V and 4 bases from J, with 2 bases in between. This chain's CDR3 is CASSQGNQPQHF. The DNA for the CDR3 is TGTGCCAGCAGCCAAGGGAATCAGCCCCAGCATTTT.

The chain joins TRBV3-1 (or the pseudogene TRBV3-2) to TRBJ1-2, with a weak D call TRBD1 (6 bases). CDR1 and CDR2 (germline): LGHDT, YNNKEL (reference sequence). V lost 2 bases, J lost 6 bases, and 10 bases lay in between. The CDR3 covers 13 residues. The CDR3 loop reads CASSQKTGNGYTF. In DNA form, the CDR3 reads TGTGCCAGCAGCCAAAAAACAGGGAATGGCTACACCTTC.

This clone appeared a single time. This rearrangement joins TRBV27 to TRBJ2-7; 7 bases agree with TRBD1. Germline V gene sequence: CDR1 MNHEY, CDR2 SMNVEV (reference sequence). CDR3 length: 16 residues. Trimming at V came to 5 bases and at J to 0 bases, leaving 10 bases not matched to a gene. CDR3 amino acids: CASSVKGQLFSYEQYF. The CDR3 DNA reads as TGTGCCAGCAGTGTAAAGGGACAGCTTTTCTCCTACGAGCAGTACTTC.